These T cell receptor beta chains were read from a single sample in a study of blood T cell repertoires in COVID-19. Produced via immunoSEQ multiplex PCR; TCRdb's table is partial and in-frame only. The sample lists about 170,000 clones, 65% to 85% occurring once. The specimen sequenced was peripheral blood. All receptors come from a woman aged 70-85 years who had recovered from COVID-19. Both conserved end residues are part of each CDR3. The D gene is left open where the match is weak. Size is stated for part of the rows, as once, few or many counts, or as a class when the clone is expanded.

v_gene,abundance,j_gene,d_gene,CDR3aa,CDR3nt
TRBV6-5,.,TRBJ2-7,.,CASRVGAAYEQYF,TGTGCCAGCAGGGTGGGGGCGGCCTACGAGCAGTACTTC
TRBV6-2/TRBV6-3,once,TRBJ1-5,.,CASSRDSYSNQPQHF,TGTGCCAGCAGCCGCGACAGCTATAGCAATCAGCCCCAGCATTTT
TRBV6-6,few,TRBJ1-2,.,CASSYSNGQGNGYTF,TGTGCCAGCAGTTACTCGAACGGGCAGGGGAATGGCTACACCTTC
TRBV24-1,.,TRBJ2-5,.,CATSLPGSQETQYF,TGTGCCACCAGCCTGCCGGGGTCACAAGAGACCCAGTACTTC
TRBV4-2,.,TRBJ1-2,.,CASSQGAGGLNYGYTF,TGTGCCAGCAGCCAAGGGGCTGGGGGCCTTAACTATGGCTACACCTTC
TRBV29-1,.,TRBJ2-7,TRBD1,CSVAGGYEQYF,TGCAGCGTTGCAGGGGGATACGAGCAGTACTTC
TRBV9,.,TRBJ2-3,TRBD2,CASSSRTSGAAQYF,TGTGCCAGCAGCTCCCGGACTAGCGGGGCGGCGCAGTATTTT
TRBV6-5,.,TRBJ2-7,TRBD1,CVHLGGQHLSYEQYF,TGTGTCCACTTAGGGGGACAGCATTTATCCTACGAGCAGTACTTC
TRBV9,.,TRBJ2-4,.,CASSVPGHRVKNIQYF,TGTGCCAGCAGCGTACCGGGACACAGGGTCAAAAACATTCAGTACTTC
TRBV10-3,.,TRBJ1-6,.,CATRPGSSYNSPLHF,TGTGCCACCCGTCCGGGGAGCTCCTATAATTCACCCCTCCACTTT
TRBV7-3,.,TRBJ2-7,TRBD2,CASSPGGARGEQYF,TGTGCCAGCAGCCCGGGGGGGGCCCGGGGCGAGCAGTACTTC
TRBV19,.,TRBJ1-3,.,CASSLQRGSSGNTIYF,TGTGCCAGTAGCCTTCAAAGGGGGTCCTCTGGAAACACCATATATTTT